One and the same sample provided the 25 T cell receptor beta chains below, sequenced in a study of T-cell memory formation after mild COVID-19. TCRdb reanalysed the 5' RACE reads using MiXCR and keeps one entry per CDR3 protein. The sample holds about 110,000 distinct CDR3 sequences, 12% seen once. The sequencing sample was made of PBMCs or a T cell subset sorted from them (not recorded which). The receptors derive from an adult woman who had mild COVID-19 (a few samples of this study predate the infection). Cell type and time point are not known.

The rearrangement uses TRBV4-1 and TRBJ2-3, with 7 bases identical to TRBD1. The CDR3 contains 15 residues. V gave up 2 bases and J gave up 0 bases; unmatched junction bases: 2. The germline gives CDR1 MGHRA, CDR2 YSYEKL. Written as DNA, the CDR3 is TGCGCCAGCAGCCAACCGGGACAGAGCACAGATACGCAGTATTTT. Amino acids: CASSQPGQSTDTQYF.

This clonotype has a count of ten or more. This sequence joins TRBV24-1 and TRBJ2-7; weak D call: TRBD2 (5 bases). Germline loops: CDR1 KGHDR, CDR2 SFDVKD. The CDR3 runs to 14 residues. V was trimmed by 7 bases and J by 5 bases, leaving 17 bases between them. Here the CDR3 reads CATSGRDGPDEQYF. The CDR3 region has the DNA TGTGCCACCAGCGGTCGGGATGGTCCTGACGAGCAGTACTTC.

This clonotype was seen a handful of times. The genes are TRBV9 and TRBJ2-7; weak D call: TRBD1 (5 bases). The CDR3 has 14 amino acids. Germline V gene lookup returns CDR1 SGDLS and CDR2 YYNGEE. Trimming shortened V by 0 bases and J by 3 bases, and 10 bases separated the two germline ends. This chain's CDR3 is CASSVGTINYEQYF. As DNA, the CDR3 is TGTGCCAGCAGCGTAGGGACAATAAACTACGAGCAGTACTTC. The whole variable domain, filled in from reference TRBV9 and TRBJ2-7, reads DSGVTQTPKHLITATGQRVTLRCSPRSGDLSVYWYQQSLDQGLQFLIQYYNGEERAKGNILERFSAQQFPDLHSELNLSSLELGDSALYFCASSVGTINYEQYFGPGTRLTVT.

The gene calls are TRBV29-1 and TRBJ1-2, with D hard to call. Trimming pared 4 bases from V and 1 base from J, leaving 13 bases between. Germline V gene data show CDR1 as SQVTM and CDR2 as ANQGSEA. The CDR3 is made up of 14 amino acids. The CDR3 loop reads CSVGVDYNNYGYTF. The CDR3 region has the DNA TGCAGCGTTGGGGTGGATTACAATAACTATGGCTACACCTTC.

This clonotype was found a few times. This chain uses TRBV18 with TRBJ2-7, with D perhaps TRBD2 (5 bases). V was cut by 3 bases and J by 2 bases, with 23 bases left in between. The CDR3 covers 18 residues. Germline CDR1 and CDR2: KGHSH and LQKENI. The CDR3 coding sequence is TGTGCCAGCTCACCTCTTCGGACTGTTCCCTTAGCCCCCTACGAGCAGTACTTC. Amino acids: CASSPLRTVPLAPYEQYF. The full variable domain, with the rest looked up from reference TRBV18 and TRBJ2-7, is NAGVMQNPRHLVRRRGQEARLRCSPMKGHSHVYWYRQLPEEGLKFMVYLQKENIIDESGMPKERFSAEFPKEGPSILRIQQVVRGDSAAYFCASSPLRTVPLAPYEQYFGPGTRLTVT.

This clonotype has a handful of counts. The V call is TRBV5-6, the J call TRBJ1-1, with TRBD1 as a possible D gene (5 bases). The germline V gene encodes CDR1 SGHDT and CDR2 YYEEEE. V was shortened by 1 base and J by 7 bases, with 11 bases between the two germline ends. CDR3 length: 13 amino acids. The CDR3 loop is CASSLSIGGEAFF. The CDR3 nucleotides read TGTGCCAGCAGCTTGAGCATCGGGGGTGAAGCTTTCTTT.

The genes are TRBV6-2 or TRBV6-3 and TRBJ2-1; D may be TRBD1 (5 bases). Trimming removed 7 bases from V and 9 bases from J, with 10 bases in between. CDR3 size: 11 residues. CDR1 is MNHEY and CDR2 is SVGEGT in the germline V gene. This chain's CDR3 is CASTHQGEQFF. CDR3 bases: TGTGCCAGCACCCACCAGGGTGAGCAGTTCTTC.

In its sample, this clonotype was seen many times. V gene TRBV12-3 or TRBV12-4 combines with J gene TRBJ2-7, with TRBD2 matching over 7 bases. Losses at the gene ends were 6 bases for V and 4 bases for J; bases not matched to a gene: 12. CDR3 size: 15 residues. The DNA of the CDR3 is TGTGCCAGCAGCCCAAGGTCTAGCGGAAGTTACGAGCAGTACTTC. Protein product: CASSPRSSGSYEQYF.

This chain uses TRBV20-1 with TRBJ2-2; the match to TRBD2 covers 7 bases. This CDR3 comprises 16 residues. Germline V gene lookup returns CDR1 DFQATT and CDR2 SNEGSKA (reference sequence). J gave up 3 bases and V 0 bases, and 7 bases lay outside the gene matches. The CDR3 is CSARDLWGRDTGELFF. The CDR3 DNA reads TGCAGTGCTAGAGATCTGTGGGGGAGGGACACCGGGGAGCTGTTTTTT.

The chain employs TRBV6-2 or TRBV6-3 and TRBJ2-4; tentative D call: TRBD2 (5 bases). Germline values: CDR1 MNHEY, CDR2 SVGEGT. V gave up 1 base and J gave up 6 bases, with 25 bases separating them. The CDR3 has 19 amino acids. CDR3 DNA sequence: TGTGCCAGCAGTTACTGGGTCTTCGGGGATAGCCGAGCCCCAAACATTCAGTACTTC. This translates into CASSYWVFGDSRAPNIQYF.

The table lists this clonotype with many counts. The rearrangement uses TRBV7-6 and TRBJ2-5; 11 bases are a match to TRBD2. The CDR3 consists of 16 residues. V was clipped by 5 bases and J by 11 bases; unmatched bases: 16. Germline CDR1 and CDR2: SGHVS and FNYEAQ. The CDR3 protein is CASSARSTSGGEGQYF. Written as DNA, the CDR3 is TGTGCCAGCAGCGCCAGGAGTACTAGCGGGGGTGAAGGGCAGTACTTC. Supplemented by reference TRBV7-6 and TRBJ2-5, the full variable domain reads GAGVSQSPRYKVTKRGQDVALRCDPISGHVSLYWYRQALGQGPEFLTYFNYEAQQDKSGLPNDRFSAERPEGSISTLTIQRTEQRDSAMYRCASSARSTSGGEGQYFGPGTRLLVL.

V is TRBV4-1 and J is TRBJ1-1; TRBD1 matches 7 bases. Losses at the gene ends were 5 bases for V and 5 bases for J; bases not matched to a gene: 17. The CDR3 contains 17 residues. Germline CDR1 MGHRA, CDR2 YSYEKL. The CDR3 nucleotides read TGCGCCAGCAGCGGTTACGGCAGGGGGAATCTGGGAACTGAAGCTTTCTTT. This gives the protein CASSGYGRGNLGTEAFF.

This clonotype was picked up a small number of times. The DNA for the CDR3 is TGTGCCAGCAGCTCCGGAAAGGGTGGCAATGAGCAGTTCTTC. Protein: CASSSGKGGNEQFF. The genes are TRBV9 and TRBJ2-1; D unresolved. Germline CDR1 is SGDLS and CDR2 is YYNGEE. V lost 4 bases, J lost 6 bases, and 14 bases lay in between. This CDR3 contains 14 residues.

The chain recombines TRBV5-1 with TRBJ2-7, with 9 nucleotides matching TRBD1. The CDR3 sequence is 15 residues long. CDR1 is SGHRS and CDR2 is YFSETQ in the germline V gene. The V segment lost 1 base and the J segment 1 base; nucleotides outside the gene matches: 3. The CDR3 reads CASSLWDRESYEQYF. The DNA of the CDR3 is TGCGCCAGCAGCTTGTGGGACAGGGAGTCCTACGAGCAGTACTTC.

This clonotype was counted a few times. This rearrangement joins TRBV7-9 to TRBJ2-7, with 7 bases aligning to TRBD1. V lost 4 bases and J lost 0; bases outside the gene matches: 3. CDR1 and CDR2 (germline): SEHNR, FQNEAQ (reference sequence). The CDR3 is made up of 14 amino acids. CDR3 in amino acids: CASSSQGSSYEQYF. The CDR3 nucleotides read TGTGCCAGCAGCTCACAGGGGAGCTCCTACGAGCAGTACTTC. Supplemented by reference TRBV7-9 and TRBJ2-7, the full variable domain reads DTGVSQNPRHKITKRGQNVTFRCDPISEHNRLYWYRQTLGQGPEFLTYFQNEAQLEKSRLLSDRFSAERPKGSFSTLEIQRTEQGDSAMYLCASSSQGSSYEQYFGPGTRLTVT.

There are many counts of this clonotype. The chain links TRBV7-9 to TRBJ1-5; D gene ambiguous. This CDR3 spans 14 amino acids. V lost 0 bases, J lost 4 bases, and 7 bases lay in between. In germline, CDR1 is SEHNR, CDR2 FQNEAQ (reference sequence). The CDR3 spells CASSLAHGNQPQHF. The CDR3 DNA sequence: TGTGCCAGCAGCTTAGCGCACGGAAATCAGCCCCAGCATTTT.

The CDR3 loop reads CSAPWGGYTF. The CDR3 coding sequence is TGCAGTGCTCCTTGGGGTGGCTACACCTTC. The chain uses TRBV20-1 and TRBJ1-2, with D unclear. This CDR3 has 10 residues. Trimming cost V 5 bases and J 7 bases, with 8 bases left between them. Germline V CDR1 and CDR2: DFQATT, SNEGSKA (reference sequence).

This clonotype was detected ten times or more. The V call is TRBV29-1, the J call TRBJ2-7; D is undetermined. This CDR3 comprises 13 residues. Per germline, CDR1 SQVTM and CDR2 ANQGSEA. Trimming took 0 bases from V and 1 from J, leaving 7 bases between them. The CDR3 DNA sequence: TGCAGCGTTGAAGACGGTCAGTCCTACGAGCAGTACTTC. Protein: CSVEDGQSYEQYF.

This clonotype was counted only a few times. The chain links TRBV24-1 to TRBJ2-1; D is unclear. This CDR3 has 14 amino acids. In germline, CDR1 is KGHDR, CDR2 SFDVKD. The V end lost 5 bases, the J end lost 0 bases, and 7 bases lay between the germline ends. CDR3 protein: CATSGESSYNEQFF. In DNA, the CDR3 is TGTGCCACCAGTGGGGAAAGCTCCTACAATGAGCAGTTCTTC.

The chain is built from TRBV11-1 and TRBJ2-2; D may match TRBD1 or TRBD2 (6 bases each). Per germline, CDR1 SGHAT and CDR2 FQDESV (reference sequence). Deletions cut 4 bases from V and 5 bases from J, with 11 bases between. The CDR3 is 14 residues long. This CDR3 is CASSYRGATGELFF. The DNA for the CDR3 is TGTGCCAGCAGCTATAGGGGGGCGACCGGGGAGCTGTTTTTT.

This clonotype was detected only a few times. The V call is TRBV12-3 or TRBV12-4, the J call TRBJ1-1; D remains unclear. This CDR3 region has 15 residues. Trimming cost V 5 bases and J 5 bases, with 18 bases left between them. CDR3 sequence (DNA): TGTGCCAGCAGTCTACAACCCTTTACCAGGACTGAAGCTTTCTTT. It specifies CASSLQPFTRTEAFF.

This chain uses TRBV12-3 or TRBV12-4 with TRBJ2-1; 11 bases fit TRBD2. The V and J ends lost 6 bases and 7 bases, in that order; junction bases with no gene match: 11. The CDR3 runs 16 residues. CDR3 nucleotides: TGTGCCAGCAGAGGGACTAGCGGAGTACTATGGAATGAGCAGTTCTTC. It codes for CASRGTSGVLWNEQFF.

This clonotype has just a few counts. V usage is TRBV7-3 and J usage is TRBJ2-1; TRBD2 might be the D (5 bases). The CDR3 is 16 amino acids. Between the trimmed V and J ends, which lost 0 bases and 5 bases, there was a span of 14 bases. Germline values: CDR1 SGHTA, CDR2 FQGTGA. Written as DNA, the CDR3 is TGTGCCAGCAGCTTAACGTTACGCGGGTATAACAATGAGCAGTTCTTC. Translation gives CASSLTLRGYNNEQFF.

This clonotype has a handful of counts. The V gene is TRBV10-2, the J gene TRBJ2-7; D not certain. Germline V lookup: CDR1 WSHSY, CDR2 SAAADI. This CDR3 has 14 amino acids. V was trimmed by 3 bases and J by 2 bases, leaving 11 bases between them. The CDR3 nucleotides read TGCGCCAGCAGTGATAGAGACTCCGCCTACGAGCAGTACTTC. It yields the protein CASSDRDSAYEQYF.

This clonotype was seen ten or more times. The chain recombines TRBV7-2 with TRBJ2-7; the D gene is possibly TRBD2 (6 bases). Germline CDR1 reads SGHTA; CDR2 reads FQGNSA. Trimming took off 6 bases at V and 6 bases at J, with 21 bases between the two ends. The CDR3 has 15 amino acids. The CDR3 DNA reads TGTGCCAGCAGGTCGGGACTTCTGCTTGGGGGCGAGCAGTACTTC. Encoded protein: CASRSGLLLGGEQYF.